A single sample gave rise to the 2 T cell receptor beta chains below, sequenced in a study of shared clonotypes between healthy human individuals. In the naive CD8 group, cells lacked CD45RO and were positively selected for CCR7, so terminally differentiated effector memory CD45RA+ cells were left out. Method: immunoSEQ multiplex PCR; TCRdb's copy keeps in-frame clones and lacks some. The sample has about 2.1 million clones, roughly 91% seen once; the top ten hold about 1.8%. Sequenced sample: naive CD8+ T cells from PBMCs. Receptor source: a man aged 18 to 29 in good health. Some clones in this sample may be carry-over from other donors' samples.

The chain recombines TRBV4-1 with TRBJ2-5; D is unclear. V was cut by 4 bases and J by 7 bases, with 13 bases left in between. Germline values: CDR1 MGHRA, CDR2 YSYEKL. There are 13 residues in the CDR3. Here the CDR3 reads CASSRGHPGTQYF. DNA of the CDR3: TGCGCCAGCAGCCGCGGCCATCCGGGGACCCAGTACTTC.

The chain employs TRBV11-2 and TRBJ2-7, with 7 bases lining up with TRBD2. CDR3 size: 16 residues. CDR1 and CDR2 (germline): SGHAT, FQNNGV. Trimming removed 5 bases from V and 4 bases from J; junction bases left unmatched: 14. The CDR3 DNA reads TGTGCCAGCAGCCCATCCCGCGGGGGTTTTTTGTACGAGCAGTACTTC. Amino acids: CASSPSRGGFLYEQYF.